The T cell receptor (beta chain) described here comes from a study of CD8+CD57+ T cells in acquired aplastic anemia. Study-wide background: DNA recovered from sorted CD4+ and CD8+ cells had a mean of approximately 3.5 ug. Around 11 million reads were obtained on average for healthy donor CD4+ cells.

Profiles of TCR beta VDJ and CDR3 were generated from a genomic DNA template. From the reads, TCRdb called clonotypes with MiXCR, one entry per CDR3 protein. Among about 110,000 distinct CDR3 sequences listed, roughly 50% were seen once. Germline V gene lookup returns CDR1 MNHEY and CDR2 SMNVEV (reference sequence). The CDR3 is made up of 13 amino acids. The V and J ends lost 5 bases and 2 bases respectively, with 10 bases between them. In this sample, this clonotype turned up many times. What it recognizes is unknown. The study, taken as a whole, reports: The CD8+ Simpson's diversity of patients and controls was not significantly different. Found in both controls and patients were around 29 CD8+ CDR3 sequences.

The sequencing input was sorted CD4+, CD8+, or CD8+CD57+ T cells (not recorded which) from PBMCs. The chain is built from TRBV27 and TRBJ2-7; D remains unclear. The receptor was isolated from a human donor in good health, serving as a control. The CDR3 loop reads CASSLKPPYEQYF. For the CDR3, the DNA is TGTGCCAGCAGTCTCAAACCCCCCTACGAGCAGTACTTC.